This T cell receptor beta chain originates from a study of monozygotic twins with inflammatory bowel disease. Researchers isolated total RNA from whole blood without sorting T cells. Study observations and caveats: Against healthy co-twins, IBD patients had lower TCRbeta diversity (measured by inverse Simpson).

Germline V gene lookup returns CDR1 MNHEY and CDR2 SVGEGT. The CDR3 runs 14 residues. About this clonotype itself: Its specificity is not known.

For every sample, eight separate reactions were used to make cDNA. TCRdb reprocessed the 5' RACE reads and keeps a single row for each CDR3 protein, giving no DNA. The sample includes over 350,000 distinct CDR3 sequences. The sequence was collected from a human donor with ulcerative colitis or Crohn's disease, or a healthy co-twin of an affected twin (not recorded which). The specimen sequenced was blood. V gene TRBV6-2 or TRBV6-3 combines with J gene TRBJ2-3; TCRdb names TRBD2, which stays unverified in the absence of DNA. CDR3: CACKLAGSTDTQYF.